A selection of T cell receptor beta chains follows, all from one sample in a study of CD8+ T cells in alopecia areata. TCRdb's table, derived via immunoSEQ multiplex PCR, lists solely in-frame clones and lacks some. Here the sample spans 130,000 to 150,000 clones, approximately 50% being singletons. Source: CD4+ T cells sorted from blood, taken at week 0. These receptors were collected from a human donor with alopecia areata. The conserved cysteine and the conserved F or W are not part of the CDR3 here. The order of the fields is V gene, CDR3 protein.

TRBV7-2 ASSSHDMGVIYEQY
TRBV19 ASSMPGYTQY
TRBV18 ASSPLGGSPSYEQY
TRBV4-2 ASSYRDNQPQH
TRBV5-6 ASSLIPSTDTQY
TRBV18 ASSPPDRSYEQY
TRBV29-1 SVVDRNYGYT
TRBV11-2 ASAPGQGPTQY
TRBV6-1 ASSRQDLDGYT
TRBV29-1 SVETGGPEAF
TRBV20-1 SAAPDEKLF
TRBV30 AWSRGRQETQY
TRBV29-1 SVVQTVNYGYT
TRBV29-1 SVQGASGYT
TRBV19 ASRRGGSGTDTQY
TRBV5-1 ASTPRGGTENIQY
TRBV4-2 ASSHPSSYEQY
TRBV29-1 SAGGGDEY
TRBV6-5 ASSRGFKDTGELF
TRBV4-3 ASSLKAGSLSYEQY
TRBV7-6 ASSFTSGELF